A few counts support the clone carrying this T cell receptor beta chain. Its matching antigen is unknown. It was RNA transcripts that yielded the amplified TCR beta CDR3 regions. Carried out on the TCR CDR3, a first-round RT-PCR used the HTBI primer set. MiXCR, applied by TCRdb to the multiplex PCR reads, yields one record per CDR3 protein. Seen here are 500,000 or so distinct CDR3 sequences, 15% to 20% observed once, and the top ten hold under 20%. Each 10 ml fresh peripheral blood draw supplied the PBMCs. CDR1 is MDHEN, CDR2 SYDVKM, per germline. The CDR3 spans 16 residues. V lost 2 bases, J lost 11 bases, and 22 bases lay in between. This entry belongs to a study of T cells in Graves' hyperthyroidism and ophthalmopathy. Study results and limitations: Most expanded thyroid clonotypes above 0.001 recurred in blood.

This sequence originates from a young woman with Graves' ophthalmopathy. The material sequenced was blood. The chain employs TRBV28 and TRBJ1-3; a possible D gene is TRBD1 (5 bases). The DNA of the CDR3 is TGTGCCAGCAGTTTAGCTGGAAGGGGCAACGGTCGGGCCATATATTTT. It yields the protein CASSLAGRGNGRAIYF.